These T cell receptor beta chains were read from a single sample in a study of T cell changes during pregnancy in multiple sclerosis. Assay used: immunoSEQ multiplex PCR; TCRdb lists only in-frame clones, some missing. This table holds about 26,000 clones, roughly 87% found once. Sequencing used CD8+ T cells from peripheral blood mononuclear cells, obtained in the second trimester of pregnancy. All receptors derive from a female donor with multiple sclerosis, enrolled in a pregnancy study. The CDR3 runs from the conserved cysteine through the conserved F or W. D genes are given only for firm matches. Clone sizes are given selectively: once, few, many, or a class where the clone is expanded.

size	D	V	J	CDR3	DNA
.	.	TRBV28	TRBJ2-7	CASSFGAAGYEQYF	TGTGCCAGCAGTTTTGGGGCAGCAGGCTACGAGCAGTACTTC
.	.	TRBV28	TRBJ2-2	CASSPTSAGELFF	TGTGCCAGCAGTCCGACTAGTGCCGGGGAGCTGTTTTTT
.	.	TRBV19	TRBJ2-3	CASRGDSPDTQYF	TGTGCCAGTAGGGGAGACTCACCAGATACGCAGTATTTT
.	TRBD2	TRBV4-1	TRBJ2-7	CASSQLAGAPEQYF	TGCGCCAGCAGCCAACTAGCGGGAGCTCCCGAGCAGTACTTC
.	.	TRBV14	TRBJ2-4	CASSQRTGLAKNIQYF	TGTGCCAGCAGCCAACGGACGGGATTAGCCAAAAACATTCAGTACTTC
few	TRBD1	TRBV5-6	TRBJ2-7	CASSLVGLAAQGVREQYF	TGTGCCAGCAGCTTGGTAGGGCTTGCGGCTCAGGGGGTTAGGGAGCAGTACTTC
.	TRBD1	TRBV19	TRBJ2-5	CASSAGTVETQYF	TGTGCCAGTAGCGCAGGGACAGTGGAGACCCAGTACTTC
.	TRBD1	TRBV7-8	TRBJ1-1	CASSIGTVNTEAFF	TGTGCCAGCAGCATCGGGACAGTAAACACTGAAGCTTTCTTT
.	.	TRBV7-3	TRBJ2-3	CASSLTLASTDTQYF	TGTGCCAGCAGCTTAACTTTAGCGAGCACAGATACGCAGTATTTT
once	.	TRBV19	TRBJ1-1	CASSIAGHMNTEAFF	TGTGCCAGTAGTATAGCGGGACATATGAACACTGAAGCTTTCTTT
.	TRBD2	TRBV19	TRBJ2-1	CASSALASSYNEQFF	TGTGCCAGTAGTGCACTAGCGAGCTCCTACAATGAGCAGTTCTTC
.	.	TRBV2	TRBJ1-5	CASSSLGGGSGQPQHF	TGTGCCAGCAGTTCCCTCGGGGGGGGGTCAGGTCAGCCCCAGCATTTT
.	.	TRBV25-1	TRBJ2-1	CASSGHGQGYYNEQFF	TGTGCCAGCAGTGGACATGGGCAGGGGTATTACAATGAGCAGTTCTTC
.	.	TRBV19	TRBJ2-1	CASTGGTYNEQFF	TGTGCCAGTACGGGCGGGACCTACAATGAGCAGTTCTTC
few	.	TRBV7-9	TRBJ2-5	CASSSAGFRETQYF	TGTGCCAGCAGCTCCGCGGGATTCCGAGAGACCCAGTACTTC
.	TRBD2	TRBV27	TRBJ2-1	CASSSPIFRTSGSQGNEQFF	TGTGCCAGCAGTTCGCCGATTTTCCGGACTAGCGGGAGCCAGGGCAATGAGCAGTTCTTC
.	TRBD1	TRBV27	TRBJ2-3	CASSTTGGANTQYF	TGTGCCAGCAGCACGACAGGGGGAGCCAATACGCAGTATTTT
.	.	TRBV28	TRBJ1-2	CASSLTDVYGYTF	TGTGCCAGCAGTTTAACTGATGTCTATGGCTACACCTTC
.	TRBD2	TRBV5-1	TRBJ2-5	CASSLGDTGGETQYF	TGCGCCAGCAGCTTGGGGGACACGGGAGGGGAGACCCAGTACTTC
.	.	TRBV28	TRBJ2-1	CASASYLAGKSYNEQFF	TGTGCCAGCGCATCTTACCTTGCGGGGAAATCCTACAATGAGCAGTTCTTC
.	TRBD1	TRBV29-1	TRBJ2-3	CSVEKTGGIADTQYF	TGCAGCGTTGAAAAGACAGGGGGTATCGCAGATACGCAGTATTTT
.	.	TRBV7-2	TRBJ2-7	CASSTPAALYEQYF	TGTGCCAGCAGTACACCAGCGGCCCTCTACGAGCAGTACTTC
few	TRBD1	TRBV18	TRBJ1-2	CASSLGLGTANYGYTF	TGTGCCAGCTCGTTAGGCCTTGGGACAGCTAACTATGGCTACACCTTC
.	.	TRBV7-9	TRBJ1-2	CAESGPGRNYGYTF	TGTGCCGAGTCGGGACCCGGGAGGAACTATGGCTACACCTTC
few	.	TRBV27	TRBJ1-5	CASTSDSLGNQPQHF	TGTGCCAGCACTTCGGACAGCCTGGGCAATCAGCCCCAGCATTTT
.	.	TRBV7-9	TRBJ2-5	CASSPPGETQYF	TGTGCCAGCAGCCCCCCGGGGGAGACCCAGTACTTC
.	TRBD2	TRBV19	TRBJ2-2	CASISAGATVTGELFF	TGTGCCAGTATTTCAGCGGGAGCCACAGTAACCGGGGAGCTGTTTTTT
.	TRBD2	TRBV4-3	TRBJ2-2	CASSQGDVLGGPGTGELFF	TGCGCCAGCAGCCAAGGGGACGTCCTGGGAGGGCCGGGCACCGGGGAGCTGTTTTTT